This T cell receptor beta chain was sequenced in a study of blood T cell repertoires in COVID-19. CDR1 and CDR2 from the germline V gene are MNHEY and SVGAGI. Trimming cost V 5 bases and J 1 base, with 10 bases left between them. The CDR3 consists of 14 residues. Sequencing was performed with immunoSEQ multiplex PCR; in TCRdb, only in-frame clones are kept and a portion is missing. Here the sample spans approximately 400,000 clones, 87% being singletons. The sample comprised PBMCs or T cells enriched from blood (not recorded which). The rearrangement joins TRBV6-5 to TRBJ2-3; D is unresolved. The sequence derives from a man aged 25 to 45 who had recovered from COVID-19. Here the CDR3 reads CASSTNSGTDTQYF. In DNA form, the CDR3 reads TGTGCCAGCAGTACCAACTCTGGCACAGATACGCAGTATTTT.